This T cell receptor (beta chain) stems from a study of blood T cell repertoires in COVID-19. Whole-study context: Sites across the United States, Italy and Spain contributed samples from acute and convalescent COVID-19. PBMCs, B-cell-depleted T cells, or T cells were the source of the cDNA or gDNA that made up the material.

Authors' data handling: Reference gene primer amplification in the assay estimated nucleated cell counts. The method was immunoSEQ multiplex PCR; TCRdb's version includes in-frame clones alone and lacks a portion of them. For V, J and clone size, that table is used; D and trimming come from the DNA. The sample yields roughly 90,000 clones, 80% seen once. Germline loops: CDR1 SQVTM, CDR2 ANQGSEA. CDR3 length: 13 residues. Germline trimming cut 7 bases from V and 5 bases from J; bases unmatched to any gene: 9. The TCR was taken from a human donor in a cohort sampled during active COVID-19. This chain links TRBV29-1 with TRBJ2-5, with 8 bases that match TRBD1. Sequenced sample: peripheral blood. This CDR3 reads CSALRGRVETQYF. The DNA of the CDR3 is TGCAGCGCCCTCAGGGGGCGCGTTGAGACCCAGTACTTC.